This passage covers 25 T cell receptor beta chains from one sample sequenced in a study of cytomegalovirus exposure and HLA in healthy donors. Generated by immunoSEQ multiplex PCR, the TCRdb table keeps only in-frame clones and is missing some. The data show 100,000 to 150,000 clones, 85% to 90% seen once. Sequencing was carried out using PBMCs. The receptors derive from a man aged 30 to 45 in good health and CMV-seronegative.

This rearrangement joins TRBV6-5 to TRBJ1-1; perhaps TRBD1 as D (6 bases). V lost 7 bases and J lost 1, with 10 bases in between. CDR1 and CDR2 from the germline V gene are MNHEY and SVGAGI. This CDR3 has 13 amino acids. The CDR3 nucleotides read TGTGCCAGCAATGGGGACACGAACACTGAAGCTTTCTTT. Translation gives CASNGDTNTEAFF.

The V call is TRBV18, the J call TRBJ2-7; 10 bases are shared with TRBD1. Germline assignment: CDR1 KGHSH and CDR2 LQKENI. The trim removed 6 bases at V and 4 bases at J, leaving 9 bases unmatched. The CDR3 totals 15 residues. CDR3 DNA: TGTGCCAGCTCCTCGGGGGGACAGGGGCTTTACGAGCAGTACTTC. This gives the protein CASSSGGQGLYEQYF.

This chain connects TRBV9 to TRBJ2-3; TRBD2 is a possible D gene (6 bases). V was cut by 0 bases and J by 2 bases, with 10 bases left in between. This CDR3 region has 15 residues. From germline, CDR1 is SGDLS and CDR2 YYNGEE. For the CDR3, the DNA is TGTGCCAGCAGCGTAGGGGGCGGGATCACAGATACGCAGTATTTT. This codes for CASSVGGGITDTQYF.

The V gene is TRBV4-2, the J gene TRBJ2-3, with a weak D call TRBD1 (6 bases). V was pared by 6 bases and J by 5 bases, with 18 bases between. The germline V gene encodes CDR1 LGHNA and CDR2 YNFKEQ. The CDR3 is 15 residues long. The CDR3 DNA reads TGTGCCAGCAGGGCAACAGGGAGCGGTCAAGATACGCAGTATTTT. It yields the protein CASRATGSGQDTQYF.

This clone was observed once. Other DNA sequences within the sample encode an identical CDR3. The V call is TRBV29-1, the J call TRBJ2-7; D possibly corresponds to TRBD1 (6 bases). CDR3 length: 12 amino acids. CDR1 and CDR2 from the germline V gene are SQVTM and ANQGSEA. V lost 6 bases and J lost 2, with 11 bases in between. The CDR3 protein is CSVAGTTYEQYF. CDR3 nucleotides: TGCAGCGTCGCCGGGACAACCTACGAGCAGTACTTC.

This clone has just one count. V usage is TRBV4-1 and J usage is TRBJ2-2; possibly TRBD1 for D (6 bases). The germline V gene has CDR1 MGHRA and CDR2 YSYEKL. The CDR3 covers 15 residues. Trimming stripped 4 bases from V and 5 bases from J, with 14 bases between. Here the CDR3 reads CASSLWGQGTGELFF. The CDR3 DNA is TGCGCCAGCAGCCTCTGGGGCCAGGGGACCGGGGAGCTGTTTTTT.

This rearrangement joins TRBV28 to TRBJ2-5; TRBD1 agrees at 7 bases. The CDR3 consists of 14 residues. Germline CDR1 and CDR2: MDHEN and SYDVKM. J was trimmed by 2 bases and V by 6 bases; bases with no gene match: 6. CDR3 amino acids: CASRPGGEQETQYF. DNA of the CDR3: TGTGCCAGCAGGCCAGGGGGTGAGCAAGAGACCCAGTACTTC.

J is TRBJ1-2 and V is TRBV4-1; a possible D gene is TRBD1 (5 bases). The germline V gene has CDR1 MGHRA and CDR2 YSYEKL. The CDR3 runs 15 residues. The V gene lost 0 bases and the J gene lost 5 bases, with 13 bases spanning the gap. The CDR3 bases are TGCGCCAGCAGCCAAGAGACAGTGGGCCTGTATGGCTACACCTTC. It specifies CASSQETVGLYGYTF.

This rearrangement joins TRBV28 to TRBJ2-7; the D gene is possibly TRBD1 (6 bases). The CDR3 loop spans 15 amino acids. Germline V lookup: CDR1 MDHEN, CDR2 SYDVKM. Trimming shortened V by 0 bases and J by 1 base, and 10 bases separated the two germline ends. The CDR3 region has the DNA TGTGCCAGCAGTTTATGGCAGGGGATGTCCTACGAGCAGTACTTC. Translated: CASSLWQGMSYEQYF.

The chain's CDR3 is CASSSSRVGQPQHF. The CDR3 coding sequence is TGTGCCAGCAGCTCATCGAGGGTGGGTCAGCCCCAGCATTTT. This chain connects TRBV7-9 to TRBJ1-5; no firm D call. Trimming took 4 bases from V and 6 from J, leaving 13 bases between them. The germline gives CDR1 SEHNR, CDR2 FQNEAQ (reference sequence). The CDR3 totals 14 residues. The whole variable domain, remainder taken from reference TRBV7-9 and TRBJ1-5, is DTGVSQNPRHKITKRGQNVTFRCDPISEHNRLYWYRQTLGQGPEFLTYFQNEAQLEKSRLLSDRFSAERPKGSFSTLEIQRTEQGDSAMYLCASSSSRVGQPQHFGDGTRLSIL.

The rearrangement joins TRBV28 to TRBJ1-1; 9 bases line up with TRBD1. Germline lookup yields CDR1 MDHEN and CDR2 SYDVKM. The trim removed 6 bases at V and 4 bases at J, leaving 6 bases unmatched. There are 14 residues in the CDR3. This chain's CDR3 is CASSRQGEGTEAFF. The CDR3 DNA reads as TGTGCCAGCAGCCGACAGGGGGAGGGCACTGAAGCTTTCTTT.

This rearrangement joins TRBV5-4 to TRBJ1-1, with D uncertain. Germline-derived CDR1 and CDR2 are SGHNT and YYREEE (reference sequence). V was cut by 2 bases and J by 1 base, with 6 bases left in between. The CDR3 is made up of 13 amino acids. The CDR3: CASSFSENTEAFF. The CDR3 region has the DNA TGTGCCAGCAGCTTTTCAGAGAACACTGAAGCTTTCTTT.

The CDR3 region has the DNA TGTGCCAGCAAGGCTGGACAGTTGCTCTACGAGCAGTACTTC. It codes for CASKAGQLLYEQYF. The rearrangement links TRBV2 to TRBJ2-7; maybe TRBD1 (6 bases). The V and J ends lost 7 bases and 3 bases respectively, with 16 bases between them. There are 14 residues in the CDR3. Germline values: CDR1 SNHLY, CDR2 FYNNEI.

The V call is TRBV11-3, the J call TRBJ2-7, with 8 bases that match TRBD1. Trimming cost V 5 bases and J 7 bases; bases outside gene matches: 13. The CDR3 length is 15 residues. The germline V gene has CDR1 SGHNT and CDR2 YENEEA. The CDR3 is CASSSGGQGAPEQYF. The CDR3 nucleotides read TGTGCCAGCAGCAGTGGCGGGCAGGGGGCGCCTGAGCAGTACTTC.

This sequence joins TRBV6-5 and TRBJ1-6; D uncertain. Germline CDR1 and CDR2: MNHEY and SVGAGI. Trimming stripped 6 bases from V and 3 bases from J, with 9 bases between. The CDR3 sequence is 14 residues long. The CDR3 DNA follows: TGTGCCAGCAGCCCCCTAGGCTATAATTCACCCCTCCACTTT. Translated, it gives CASSPLGYNSPLHF.

The rearrangement uses TRBV27 and TRBJ2-7; tentatively, D is TRBD2 (5 bases). Germline V gene data show CDR1 as MNHEY and CDR2 as SMNVEV (reference sequence). The V end was cut by 5 bases, the J end by 0 bases, with 14 bases between. This CDR3 has 15 amino acids. For the CDR3, the DNA is TGTGCCAGCAGTCCATTCCTGGGAGACTCCTACGAGCAGTACTTC. It is translated as CASSPFLGDSYEQYF.

The sample holds one count of this clone. The chain has TRBV7-9 and TRBJ1-4; 8 nucleotides match TRBD1. The J segment lost 8 bases and the V segment lost 5 bases, leaving 22 bases of the junction unmatched. This CDR3 has 19 residues. In germline, CDR1 is SEHNR, CDR2 FQNEAQ (reference sequence). CDR3 in amino acids: CASSHPFAGQGEVREKLFF. The DNA of the CDR3 is TGTGCCAGCAGCCACCCTTTTGCTGGACAGGGCGAGGTGAGGGAAAAACTGTTTTTT. Looking up the rest from reference TRBV7-9 and TRBJ1-4 gives the full variable domain: DTGVSQNPRHKITKRGQNVTFRCDPISEHNRLYWYRQTLGQGPEFLTYFQNEAQLEKSRLLSDRFSAERPKGSFSTLEIQRTEQGDSAMYLCASSHPFAGQGEVREKLFFGSGTQLSVL.

The V and J genes are TRBV6-6 and TRBJ2-5, with D possibly TRBD1 on 5 matching bases. The CDR3 extends over 13 amino acids. V was shortened by 5 bases and J by 5 bases, with 12 bases between the two germline ends. The germline V gene has CDR1 MNHNY and CDR2 SVGAGI (reference sequence). CDR3 bases: TGTGCCAGCAGTATCAGGGTTCGGGAGACCCAGTACTTC. The encoded protein is CASSIRVRETQYF.

The V gene is TRBV18, the J gene TRBJ2-7; 8 bases match TRBD1. The CDR3 sequence is 14 residues long. Trimming removed 8 bases from V and 2 bases from J; junction bases left unmatched: 8. The germline V gene encodes CDR1 KGHSH and CDR2 LQKENI. The CDR3 sequence is CASAQGANTYEQYF. The CDR3 DNA sequence: TGTGCCAGCGCCCAGGGGGCGAACACCTACGAGCAGTACTTC.

The rearrangement uses TRBV7-2 and TRBJ1-2; unclear D gene. The CDR3 covers 13 residues. Germline CDR1 reads SGHTA; CDR2 reads FQGNSA. V lost 3 bases to trimming and J lost 4 bases, with 9 bases between them. The CDR3 sequence is CASSLSRVYGYTF. DNA for the CDR3: TGTGCCAGCAGCTTGAGTAGAGTCTATGGCTACACCTTC.

The V gene is TRBV27, the J gene TRBJ2-3, with unresolved D. V lost 2 bases and J 8 bases, leaving 8 bases between the germline ends. This CDR3 spans 12 amino acids. Per the germline V gene, CDR1 is MNHEY and CDR2 is SMNVEV (reference sequence). CDR3: CASSLPRGTQYF. In DNA, the CDR3 is TGTGCCAGCAGTTTACCTCGAGGTACGCAGTATTTT.

The rearrangement joins TRBV7-2 to TRBJ1-5; 8 nucleotides align to TRBD1. J gave up 0 bases and V 6 bases, and 7 bases lay outside the gene matches. This CDR3 has 16 residues. Germline V gene sequence: CDR1 SGHTA, CDR2 FQGNSA. This CDR3 is CASSQGAVNSNQPQHF. The CDR3 DNA reads as TGTGCCAGCAGTCAGGGGGCAGTCAATAGCAATCAGCCCCAGCATTTT.

This chain connects TRBV5-1 to TRBJ2-1; D perhaps matches TRBD1 (7 bases). Trimming shortened V by 5 bases and J by 0 bases, and 21 bases separated the two germline ends. The V gene's germline CDR1 is SGHRS and CDR2 YFSETQ. This CDR3 contains 18 residues. The CDR3 loop is CASSLLQGGMSSYNEQFF. Here the CDR3 DNA reads TGCGCCAGCAGTTTGCTTCAGGGGGGTATGAGCTCCTACAATGAGCAGTTCTTC.

This clone occurred a few times. This chain connects TRBV28 to TRBJ1-2; no clear D. Germline loops: CDR1 MDHEN, CDR2 SYDVKM. V was pared by 6 bases and J by 4 bases, with 18 bases between. The CDR3 spans 15 residues. The CDR3 DNA reads as TGTGCCAGCAGCCCCATGGGTGGCGGCGGCTATGGCTACACCTTC. Protein sequence: CASSPMGGGGYGYTF.

The chain couples TRBV28 to TRBJ1-2, with 12 bases lining up with TRBD1. Germline V gene data show CDR1 as MDHEN and CDR2 as SYDVKM. With 5 bases clipped from V and 9 bases from J, the junction kept 10 bases outside the gene matches. The CDR3 length is 15 residues. In nucleotides, the CDR3 is TGTGCCAGCAGTCCTCCCGGGACAGGGGGCGGTAGCTACACCTTC. Translated, it gives CASSPPGTGGGSYTF.